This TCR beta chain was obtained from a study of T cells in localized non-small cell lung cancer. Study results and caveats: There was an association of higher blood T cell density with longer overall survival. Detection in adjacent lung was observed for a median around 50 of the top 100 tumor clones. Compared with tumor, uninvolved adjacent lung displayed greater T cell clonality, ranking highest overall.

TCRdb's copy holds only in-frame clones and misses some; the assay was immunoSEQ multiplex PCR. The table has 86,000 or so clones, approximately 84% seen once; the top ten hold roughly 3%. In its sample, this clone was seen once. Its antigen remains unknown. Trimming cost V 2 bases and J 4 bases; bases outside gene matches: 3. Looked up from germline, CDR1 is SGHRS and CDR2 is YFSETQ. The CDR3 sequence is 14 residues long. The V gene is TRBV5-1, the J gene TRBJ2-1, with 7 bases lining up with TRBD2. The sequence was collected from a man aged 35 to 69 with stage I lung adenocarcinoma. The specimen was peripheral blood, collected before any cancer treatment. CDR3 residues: CASSFGDYYNEQFF. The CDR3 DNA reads TGCGCCAGCAGCTTTGGGGACTATTACAATGAGCAGTTCTTC.